The TCR beta chain under discussion was sequenced for a study of shared clonotypes between healthy human individuals. TCRdb's table, derived via immunoSEQ multiplex PCR, lists solely in-frame clones and lacks some. There are about 2.4 million clones in the sample; under 95% occur only once, and approximately 0.37% lies in the top ten. Germline V gene sequence: CDR1 MNHEY, CDR2 SVGAGI. The CDR3 has 15 amino acids. V was clipped by 2 bases and J by 7 bases, with 14 bases between them. This clone has only one observation. The sequenced material came from naive CD4+ T cells from PBMCs. Subset denoted: CD45RA+ positively selected. V is TRBV6-5 and J is TRBJ2-2, with D perhaps being TRBD1 or TRBD2 (5 bases each). The sequence was collected from a man aged 18-30 years in good health. Some clones in this sample may be carry-over from other donors' samples. The CDR3 protein is CASSYRGVWVGELFF. For the CDR3, the DNA is TGTGCCAGCAGTTACCGGGGCGTGTGGGTCGGGGAGCTGTTTTTT.